This T cell receptor beta chain was documented in a study of graft-versus-host responses after intestinal transplantation. About the research overall: Anti-thymocyte globulin was used for induction in all recipients, who then took tacrolimus and steroids for about three years.

Study results and limitations: GvH clonotypes were identified within recipient marrow, with a subset emerging first in ileum or blood.

Note on this clone: The target antigen is unknown.

Here immunoSEQ multiplex PCR was the method, and the copy in TCRdb shows in-frame clones only, minus some. The table records more than 55,000 clones, 70% to 90% of them present only once. Trimming removed 2 bases from V and 0 bases from J, with 10 bases in between. Germline CDR1 and CDR2: MDHEN and SYDVKM. This CDR3 has 15 residues. This receptor was taken from a human patient who received an intestinal transplant, so some T cells may come from the graft donor. Source: PBMCs, taken 26 days after transplant. This chain links TRBV28 with TRBJ1-1; D gene uncertain. CDR3 amino acids: CASSLMLRMNTEAFF. The CDR3 region has the DNA TGTGCCAGCAGTTTAATGCTGAGAATGAACACTGAAGCTTTCTTT.